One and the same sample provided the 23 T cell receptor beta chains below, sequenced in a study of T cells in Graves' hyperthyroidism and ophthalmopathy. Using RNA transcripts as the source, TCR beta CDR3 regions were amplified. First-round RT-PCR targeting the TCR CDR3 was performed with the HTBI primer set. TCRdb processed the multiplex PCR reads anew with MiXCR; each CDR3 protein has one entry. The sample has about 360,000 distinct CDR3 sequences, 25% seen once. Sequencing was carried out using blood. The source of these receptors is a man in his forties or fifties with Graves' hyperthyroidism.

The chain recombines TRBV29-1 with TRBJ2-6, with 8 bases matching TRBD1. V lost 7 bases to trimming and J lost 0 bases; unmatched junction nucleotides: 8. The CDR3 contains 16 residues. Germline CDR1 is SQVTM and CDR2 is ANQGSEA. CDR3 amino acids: CSAWTGLNSGANVLTF. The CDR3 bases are TGCAGCGCCTGGACAGGGCTAAACTCTGGGGCCAACGTCCTGACTTTC.

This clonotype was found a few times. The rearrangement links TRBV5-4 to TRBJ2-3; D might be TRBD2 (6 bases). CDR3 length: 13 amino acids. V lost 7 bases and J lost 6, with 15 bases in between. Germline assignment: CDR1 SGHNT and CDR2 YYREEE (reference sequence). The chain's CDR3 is CASHNAGRDTQYF. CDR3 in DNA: TGTGCCAGCCATAACGCGGGGCGGGATACGCAGTATTTT. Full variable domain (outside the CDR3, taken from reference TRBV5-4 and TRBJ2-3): ETGVTQSPTHLIKTRGQQVTLRCSSQSGHNTVSWYQQALGQGPQFIFQYYREEENGRGNFPPRFSGLQFPNYSSELNVNALELDDSALYLCASHNAGRDTQYFGPGTRLTVL.

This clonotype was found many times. The CDR3 loop reads CSARPGTSGTDTQYF. In nucleotides, the CDR3 is TGCAGTGCTAGACCCGGGACTAGCGGCACAGATACGCAGTATTTT. V and J are TRBV20-1 and TRBJ2-3; TRBD2 matches at 10 bases. This CDR3 comprises 15 residues. Trimming at V came to 2 bases and at J to 1 base, leaving 3 bases not matched to a gene. Germline V gene sequence: CDR1 DFQATT, CDR2 SNEGSKA (reference sequence).

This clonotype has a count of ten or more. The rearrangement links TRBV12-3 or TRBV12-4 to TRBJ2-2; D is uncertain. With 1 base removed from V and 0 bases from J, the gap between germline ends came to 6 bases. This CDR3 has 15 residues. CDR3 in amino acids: CASSLDSTNTGELFF. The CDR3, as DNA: TGTGCCAGCAGTTTAGACAGTACGAACACCGGGGAGCTGTTTTTT.

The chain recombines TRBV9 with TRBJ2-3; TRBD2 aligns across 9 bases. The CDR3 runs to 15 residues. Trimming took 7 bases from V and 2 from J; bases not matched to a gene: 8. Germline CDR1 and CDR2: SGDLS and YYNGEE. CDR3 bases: TGTGCCAGCCAGCGGACTAGCGTCGCCACAGATACGCAGTATTTT. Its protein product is CASQRTSVATDTQYF.

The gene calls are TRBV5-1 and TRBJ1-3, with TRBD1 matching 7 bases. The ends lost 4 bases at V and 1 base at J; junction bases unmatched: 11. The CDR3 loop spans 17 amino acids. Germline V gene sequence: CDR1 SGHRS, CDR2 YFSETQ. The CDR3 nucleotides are TGCGCCAGCAGCGACGACCCGACAGGGAGATCTGGAAACACCATATATTTT. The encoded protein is CASSDDPTGRSGNTIYF.

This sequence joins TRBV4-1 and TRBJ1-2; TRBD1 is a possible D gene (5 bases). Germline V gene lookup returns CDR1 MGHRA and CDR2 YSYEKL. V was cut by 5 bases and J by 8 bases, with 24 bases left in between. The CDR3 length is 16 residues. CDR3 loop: CASSEPARDPRDGYTF. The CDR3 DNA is TGCGCCAGCAGCGAGCCCGCAAGGGACCCAAGGGACGGCTACACCTTC.

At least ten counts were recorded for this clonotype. CDR3 nucleotide sequence: TGCAGCGTTGAAGGTGGGCCGGGCTCCTACGAGCAGTACTTC. This sequence encodes CSVEGGPGSYEQYF. The rearrangement joins TRBV29-1 to TRBJ2-7; D call uncertain. This CDR3 region has 14 residues. Germline V CDR1 and CDR2: SQVTM, ANQGSEA. Between the trimmed V and J ends, which lost 1 base and 0 bases, there was a span of 10 bases.

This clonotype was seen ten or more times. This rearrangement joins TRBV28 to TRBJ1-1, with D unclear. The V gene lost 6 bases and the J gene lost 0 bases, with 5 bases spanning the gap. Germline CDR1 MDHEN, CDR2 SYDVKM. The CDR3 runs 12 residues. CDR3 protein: CASRAVNTEAFF. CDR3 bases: TGTGCCAGCAGGGCGGTGAACACTGAAGCTTTCTTT. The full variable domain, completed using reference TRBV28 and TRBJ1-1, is DVKVTQSSRYLVKRTGEKVFLECVQDMDHENMFWYRQDPGLGLRLIYFSYDVKMKEKGDIPEGYSVSREKKERFSLILESASTNQTSMYLCASRAVNTEAFFGQGTRLTVV.

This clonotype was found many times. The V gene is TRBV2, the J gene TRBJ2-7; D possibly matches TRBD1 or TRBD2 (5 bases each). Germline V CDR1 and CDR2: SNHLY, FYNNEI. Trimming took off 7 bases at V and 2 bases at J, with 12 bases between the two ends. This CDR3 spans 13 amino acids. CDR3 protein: CASNRDPAYEQYF. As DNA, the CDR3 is TGTGCCAGCAACCGGGACCCCGCCTACGAGCAGTACTTC. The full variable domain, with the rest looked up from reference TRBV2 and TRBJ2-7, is EPEVTQTPSHQVTQMGQEVILRCVPISNHLYFYWYRQILGQKVEFLVSFYNNEISEKSEIFDDQFSVERPDGSNFTLKIRSTKLEDSAMYFCASNRDPAYEQYFGPGTRLTVT.

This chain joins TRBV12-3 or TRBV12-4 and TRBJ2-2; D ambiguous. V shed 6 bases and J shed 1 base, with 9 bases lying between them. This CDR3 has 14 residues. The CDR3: CASRPPGNTGELFF. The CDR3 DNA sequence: TGTGCCAGCAGGCCACCTGGGAACACCGGGGAGCTGTTTTTT.

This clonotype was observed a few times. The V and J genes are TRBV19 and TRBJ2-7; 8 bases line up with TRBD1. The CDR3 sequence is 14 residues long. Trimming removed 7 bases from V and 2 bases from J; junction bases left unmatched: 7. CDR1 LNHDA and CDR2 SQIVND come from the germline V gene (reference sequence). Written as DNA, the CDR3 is TGTGCCAGTATGTACGGACAGGGAGCCTACGAGCAGTACTTC. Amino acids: CASMYGQGAYEQYF.

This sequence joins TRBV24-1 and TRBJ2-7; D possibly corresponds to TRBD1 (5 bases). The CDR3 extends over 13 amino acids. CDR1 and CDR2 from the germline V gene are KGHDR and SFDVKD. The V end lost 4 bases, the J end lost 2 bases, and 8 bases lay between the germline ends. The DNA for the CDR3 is TGTGCCACCAGTGAGGGCAGGGCCTACGAGCAGTACTTC. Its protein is CATSEGRAYEQYF.

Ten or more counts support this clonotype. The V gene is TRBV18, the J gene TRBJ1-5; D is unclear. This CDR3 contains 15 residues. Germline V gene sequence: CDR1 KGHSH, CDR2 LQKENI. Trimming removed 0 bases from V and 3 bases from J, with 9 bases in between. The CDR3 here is CASSPPQANNQPQHF. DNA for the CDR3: TGTGCCAGCTCACCACCGCAGGCGAACAATCAGCCCCAGCATTTT.

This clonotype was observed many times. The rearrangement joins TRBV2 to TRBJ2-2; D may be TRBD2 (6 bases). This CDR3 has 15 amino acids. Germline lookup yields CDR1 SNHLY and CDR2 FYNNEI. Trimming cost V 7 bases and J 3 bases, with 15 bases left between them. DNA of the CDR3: TGTGCCAGCACTCTTGGTAGCGGCGACACCGGGGAGCTGTTTTTT. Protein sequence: CASTLGSGDTGELFF.

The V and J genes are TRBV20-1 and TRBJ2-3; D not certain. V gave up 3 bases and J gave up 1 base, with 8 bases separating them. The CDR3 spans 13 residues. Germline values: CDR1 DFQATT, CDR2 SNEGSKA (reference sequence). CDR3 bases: TGCAGTGCTAGTAGGATTGGCACAGATACGCAGTATTTT. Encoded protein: CSASRIGTDTQYF.

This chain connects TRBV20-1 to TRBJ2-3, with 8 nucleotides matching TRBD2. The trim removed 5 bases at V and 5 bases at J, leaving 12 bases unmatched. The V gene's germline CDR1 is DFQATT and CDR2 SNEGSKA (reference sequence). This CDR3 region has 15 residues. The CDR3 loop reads CSAGPRSGSLDTQYF. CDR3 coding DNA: TGCAGTGCTGGACCCAGGAGCGGGAGTCTAGATACGCAGTATTTT.

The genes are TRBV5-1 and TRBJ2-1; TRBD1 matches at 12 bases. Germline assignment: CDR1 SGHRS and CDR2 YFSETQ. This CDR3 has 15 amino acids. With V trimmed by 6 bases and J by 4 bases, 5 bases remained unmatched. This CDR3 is CASTRDRGQYNEQFF. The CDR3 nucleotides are TGCGCCAGCACCCGGGACAGGGGGCAATACAATGAGCAGTTCTTC.

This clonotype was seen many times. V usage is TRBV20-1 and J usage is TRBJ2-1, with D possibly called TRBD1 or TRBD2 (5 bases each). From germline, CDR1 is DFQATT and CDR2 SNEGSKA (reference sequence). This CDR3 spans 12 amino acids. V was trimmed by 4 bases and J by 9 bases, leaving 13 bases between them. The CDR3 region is CSAKPGPGEQFF. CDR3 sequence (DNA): TGCAGTGCTAAACCGGGACCTGGTGAGCAGTTCTTC.

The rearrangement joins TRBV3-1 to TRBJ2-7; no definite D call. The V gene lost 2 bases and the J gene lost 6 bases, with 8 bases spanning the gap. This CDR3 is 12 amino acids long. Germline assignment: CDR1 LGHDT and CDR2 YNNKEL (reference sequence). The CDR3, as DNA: TGTGCCAGCAGCCAACTCGAAAGCGAGCAGTACTTC. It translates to CASSQLESEQYF.

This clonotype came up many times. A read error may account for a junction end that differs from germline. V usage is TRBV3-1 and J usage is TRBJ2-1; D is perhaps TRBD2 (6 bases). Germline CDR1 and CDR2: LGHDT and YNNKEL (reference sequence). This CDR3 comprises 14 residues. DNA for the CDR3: TGTGCCAGCGGCTGGGGCGGGGCCTACACTGAGCAGTTCTTC. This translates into CASGWGGAYTEQFF.

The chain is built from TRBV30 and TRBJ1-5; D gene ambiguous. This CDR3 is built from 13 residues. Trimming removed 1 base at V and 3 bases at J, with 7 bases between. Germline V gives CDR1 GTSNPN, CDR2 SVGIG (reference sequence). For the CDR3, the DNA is TGTGCCTGGAGTGGTGGGATCAATCAGCCCCAGCATTTT. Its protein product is CAWSGGINQPQHF.

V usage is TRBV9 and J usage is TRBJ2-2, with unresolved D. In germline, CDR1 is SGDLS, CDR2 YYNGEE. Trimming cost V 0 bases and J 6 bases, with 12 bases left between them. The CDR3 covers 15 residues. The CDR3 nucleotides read TGTGCCAGCAGCGTAGCTGTCAACTCGGCCGGGGAGCTGTTTTTT. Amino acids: CASSVAVNSAGELFF.